The 17 T cell receptor beta chains below were found in one sample sequenced in a study of T cells in Graves' hyperthyroidism and ophthalmopathy. RNA transcripts served as the template for amplifying TCR beta CDR3 regions. RT-PCR in the first round (using the HTBI primer set) targeted the TCR CDR3. One entry per CDR3 protein results from TCRdb running MiXCR on the multiplex PCR reads. The repertoire consists of 450,000 to 700,000 distinct CDR3 sequences, with 46% occurring once and the leading ten covering 15% to 20%. Sequenced material: peripheral blood or thyroid tissue (not recorded which). Receptors were obtained from an adult woman with Graves' disease, either hyperthyroidism or ophthalmopathy (not recorded which).

In the case of this clonotype: A much larger clone lies one base from this, so it may be a read error. The chain employs TRBV12-3 or TRBV12-4 and TRBJ2-2; D is unclear. The CDR3 is 12 residues long. With 3 bases removed from V and 3 bases from J, the gap between germline ends came to 2 bases. This chain's CDR3 is CASSFDTGELFF. The CDR3 nucleotides are TGTGCCAGCAGTTTCGACACCGGGGAGCTGTTTTTT.

This clonotype has just one count. The chain is built from TRBV10-2 and TRBJ1-1; the D is unclear. Trimming removed 11 bases at V and 2 bases at J, with 6 bases between. CDR3 length: 10 amino acids. CDR1 and CDR2 from the germline V gene are WSHSY and SAAADI. The CDR3 here is CAGLNTEAFF. CDR3 sequence (DNA): TGCGCCGGGTTAAACACTGAAGCTTTCTTT.

V and J are TRBV7-9 and TRBJ2-2; 8 positions match TRBD2. This CDR3 has 16 amino acids. Germline V lookup: CDR1 SEHNR, CDR2 FQNEAQ (reference sequence). Germline trimming cut 4 bases from V and 7 bases from J; bases unmatched to any gene: 11. In DNA, the CDR3 is TGTGCCAGCAGCTCCTTGCGCGGGAGGCGCGGCGGGGAGCTGTTTTTT. Its translation: CASSSLRGRRGGELFF. Together with reference TRBV7-9 and TRBJ2-2, the CDR3 gives the full variable domain: DTGVSQNPRHKITKRGQNVTFRCDPISEHNRLYWYRQTLGQGPEFLTYFQNEAQLEKSRLLSDRFSAERPKGSFSTLEIQRTEQGDSAMYLCASSSLRGRRGGELFFGEGSRLTVL.

This clonotype came up many times. The rearrangement links TRBV28 to TRBJ1-6, with D maybe TRBD1 (6 bases). V was shortened by 6 bases and J by 8 bases, with 11 bases between the two germline ends. In germline, CDR1 is MDHEN, CDR2 SYDVKM. This CDR3 is built from 13 residues. CDR3 in DNA: TGTGCCAGCAGGATGGCAGGGGATTCACCCCTCCACTTT. This codes for CASRMAGDSPLHF. The full variable domain, rest sourced from reference TRBV28 and TRBJ1-6, is DVKVTQSSRYLVKRTGEKVFLECVQDMDHENMFWYRQDPGLGLRLIYFSYDVKMKEKGDIPEGYSVSREKKERFSLILESASTNQTSMYLCASRMAGDSPLHFGNGTRLTVT.

The chain employs TRBV9 and TRBJ2-5; a weak D match, TRBD2 (5 bases). The CDR3 covers 15 residues. Per the germline V gene, CDR1 is SGDLS and CDR2 is YYNGEE. The V end lost 0 bases, the J end lost 2 bases, and 11 bases lay between the germline ends. CDR3 nucleotide sequence: TGTGCCAGCAGCGTAGCGGAGGACCTTCAAGAGACCCAGTACTTC. Translated: CASSVAEDLQETQYF.

This clonotype showed up just a few times. The rearrangement joins TRBV10-3 to TRBJ1-1; D remains unclear. V gave up 1 base and J gave up 2 bases, with 8 bases separating them. CDR3 size: 14 residues. Germline V CDR1 and CDR2: ENHRY, SYGVKD. CDR3 residues: CAISEYQLNTEAFF. In DNA, the CDR3 is TGTGCCATCAGTGAGTACCAGCTAAACACTGAAGCTTTCTTT.

This clonotype was counted ten times or more. V is TRBV5-1 and J is TRBJ2-7, with D perhaps being TRBD1 or TRBD2 (6 bases each). The V end was cut by 0 bases, the J end by 4 bases, with 14 bases between. Germline-derived CDR1 and CDR2 are SGHRS and YFSETQ. There are 15 residues in the CDR3. CDR3 amino acids: CASSLEGGQWYEQYF. CDR3 nucleotide sequence: TGCGCCAGCAGCTTGGAGGGGGGCCAATGGTACGAGCAGTACTTC.

The chain is built from TRBV9 and TRBJ2-2, with D perhaps TRBD1 or TRBD2 (6 bases each). The CDR3 loop spans 17 amino acids. Germline lookup yields CDR1 SGDLS and CDR2 YYNGEE. Trimming took off 10 bases at V and 2 bases at J, with 24 bases between the two ends. The CDR3 DNA reads as TGTGCCGGTAGCGTAGCACCAAGGGGGGCTAACACCGGGGAGCTGTTTTTT. Its protein product is CAGSVAPRGANTGELFF.

The chain recombines TRBV29-1 with TRBJ1-2; 7 bases fit TRBD1. The germline V gene has CDR1 SQVTM and CDR2 ANQGSEA. Germline trimming cut 6 bases from V and 3 bases from J; bases unmatched to any gene: 7. There are 13 residues in the CDR3. CDR3 sequence reads: CSVRTGGDYGYTF. In DNA, the CDR3 is TGCAGCGTCAGGACAGGTGGCGACTATGGCTACACCTTC.

This clonotype was detected once. A much larger clone lies a single base off, so this may be a read error. This sequence joins TRBV10-2 and TRBJ2-5; possibly TRBD1 or TRBD2 for D (5 bases each). Germline CDR1 reads WSHSY; CDR2 reads SAAADI. This CDR3 contains 14 residues. In DNA form, the CDR3 reads TGTGCCAGCAGCCATAGAGGGGCCCAAGAGACCCAGTACTTC. Residues: CASSHRGAQETQYF.

This clonotype showed up just a few times. The chain couples TRBV25-1 to TRBJ2-2; 8 nucleotides agree with TRBD2. This CDR3 comprises 15 residues. Germline values: CDR1 MGHDK, CDR2 SYGVNS. Trimming cost V 6 bases and J 7 bases; bases outside gene matches: 10. CDR3: CASSRTGLGGGELFF. The CDR3 DNA reads as TGTGCCAGCAGCCGAACGGGACTAGGAGGCGGGGAGCTGTTTTTT.

The CDR3 bases are TGTGCCAGCAGCGGATCCCGGGACGGGGGTTTCTCAGTCGCCATATATTTT. This encodes CASSGSRDGGFSVAIYF. The chain links TRBV9 to TRBJ1-3; D may be TRBD1 (5 bases). The CDR3 extends over 17 amino acids. The germline gives CDR1 SGDLS, CDR2 YYNGEE. V lost 3 bases and J lost 11, with 27 bases in between.

This clonotype was seen many times. The chain joins TRBV6-6 to TRBJ2-5; TRBD2 is a possible D gene (6 bases). CDR3 length equals 14 residues. Trimming pared 0 bases from V and 5 bases from J, leaving 10 bases between. The V gene's germline CDR1 is MNHNY and CDR2 SVGAGI (reference sequence). The CDR3 DNA reads as TGTGCCAGCAGTTACTCGCGCCGGGGGGAGACCCAGTACTTC. Amino acid sequence: CASSYSRRGETQYF.

This chain links TRBV11-1 with TRBJ2-2, with no clear D. Germline CDR1 is SGHAT and CDR2 is FQDESV (reference sequence). This CDR3 contains 12 residues. Trimming left V 5 bases short and J 7 bases short, with 8 bases between. The CDR3 bases are TGTGCCAGCAGCCGCAGTCACGGGGAGCTGTTTTTT. It specifies CASSRSHGELFF.

This rearrangement joins TRBV11-2 to TRBJ1-4; no definite D call. This CDR3 has 13 residues. V was clipped by 6 bases and J by 8 bases, with 13 bases between them. Germline V lookup: CDR1 SGHAT, CDR2 FQNNGV. DNA for the CDR3: TGTGCCAGCAGAAGGACGATGGGGGAAAAACTGTTTTTT. This encodes CASRRTMGEKLFF.

In this sample, this clonotype turned up many times. The chain recombines TRBV6-6 with TRBJ2-5; D unresolved. The V end was cut by 3 bases, the J end by 4 bases, with 12 bases between. CDR1 and CDR2 (germline): MNHNY, SVGAGI (reference sequence). This CDR3 is 14 amino acids long. CDR3 protein: CASSYRDLGETQYF. DNA for the CDR3: TGTGCCAGCAGTTATAGAGATCTTGGAGAGACCCAGTACTTC.

This clonotype has at least ten counts. The chain joins TRBV9 to TRBJ1-2; weak D call: TRBD1 (5 bases). This CDR3 has 14 residues. The germline gives CDR1 SGDLS, CDR2 YYNGEE. Trimming shortened V by 0 bases and J by 4 bases, and 10 bases separated the two germline ends. CDR3 sequence (DNA): TGTGCCAGCAGCGTAGGGCAAGGGGCCTATGGCTACACCTTC. Amino acids: CASSVGQGAYGYTF.